This T cell receptor (beta chain) is from a study of blood T cell repertoires in COVID-19. Study background: PBMCs, B-cell-depleted T cells, or T cells were the source of the cDNA or gDNA that made up the material.

In the source study's methods: Amplification with reference gene primers provided the estimates of nucleated cell counts. Clones were sequenced by immunoSEQ multiplex PCR, and TCRdb holds only the in-frame ones, with some missing. Clone size and V and J calls were adopted from that table, with D and trimming inferred from the DNA. This sample has some 240,000 clones; 85% to 90% occur once, and the top ten carry roughly 4.5%. Trimming pared 0 bases from V and 7 bases from J, leaving 16 bases between. The CDR3 contains 15 residues. Germline V gene lookup returns CDR1 SGHNT and CDR2 YYREEE (reference sequence).

V is TRBV5-4 and J is TRBJ1-2; TRBD1 might be the D (6 bases). This clonotype was sampled from a woman in her 40s who had recovered from COVID-19. The source material was peripheral blood. The chain's CDR3 is CASSLGGGPKGGYTF. CDR3 DNA: TGTGCCAGCAGCTTGGGTGGGGGCCCAAAGGGTGGCTACACCTTC.